This T cell receptor beta chain came from a study of shared clonotypes between healthy human individuals. Study results and limitations: Large depth notwithstanding, sorted-subset sequencing proved incomplete by rarefaction. Sharing across four donors was highest in naive CD4 (around 5%) and lowest in memory CD8 (roughly 0.4%).

The CDR3 is 14 residues long. The ends were cut back, 3 bases at V and 3 bases at J, with 12 bases in the middle. CDR1 is MNHEY and CDR2 is SMNVEV in the germline V gene (reference sequence). Details on this clone: Its cognate antigen is unknown. The sample contains more than one DNA sequence encoding this CDR3.

Genomic DNA of each subset was evenly split across several immunoSEQ plates. Clones were sequenced by immunoSEQ multiplex PCR, and TCRdb holds only the in-frame ones, with some missing. The profile shows around 690,000 clones, about nine tenths of them singletons. This TCR came from a man between 18 and 29 years old in good health. Some clones in this sample may be carry-over from other donors' samples. The sequenced sample consisted of memory CD8+ T cells from PBMCs. The sample's subset: CD45RO+ cells pooled with CCR7-negative TemRA cells. The rearrangement joins TRBV27 to TRBJ2-7; tentative D call: TRBD2 (5 bases). CDR3 in amino acids: CASSLGQLGYEQYF. In DNA, the CDR3 is TGTGCCAGCAGTTTGGGTCAACTAGGCTACGAGCAGTACTTC.